This T cell receptor beta chain was sequenced in a study of cytomegalovirus exposure and HLA in healthy donors. This PCR relied on a set of 60 Vbeta primers and 13 Jbeta primers. Some clones are missing from TCRdb's copy, which holds only in-frame ones; the method was immunoSEQ multiplex PCR. The sample includes some 120,000 clones, about four fifths of them seen just once. The trim removed 2 bases at V and 5 bases at J, leaving 11 bases unmatched. Germline assignment: CDR1 PRHDT and CDR2 FYEKMQ (reference sequence). The CDR3 consists of 16 residues. This chain links TRBV13 with TRBJ1-2; 7 bases agree with TRBD1. The TCR comes from a man aged 25-40 years in good health and CMV-seropositive. The sample comprised PBMCs. CDR3 nucleotide sequence: TGTGCCAGCAGCTTACGGACCGGGACAGCGTTATATGGCTACACCTTC. Amino acids: CASSLRTGTALYGYTF.